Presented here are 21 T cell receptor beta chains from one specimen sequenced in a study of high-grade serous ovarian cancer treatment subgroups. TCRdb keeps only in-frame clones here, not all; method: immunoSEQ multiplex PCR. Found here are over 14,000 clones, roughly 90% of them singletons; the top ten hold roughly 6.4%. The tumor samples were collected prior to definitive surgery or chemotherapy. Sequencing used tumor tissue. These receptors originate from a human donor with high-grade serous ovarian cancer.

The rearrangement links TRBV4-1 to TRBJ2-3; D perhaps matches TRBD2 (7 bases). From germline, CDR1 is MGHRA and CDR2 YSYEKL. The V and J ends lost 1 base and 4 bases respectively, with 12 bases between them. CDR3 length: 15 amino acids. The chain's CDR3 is CASSQGGGRADTQYF. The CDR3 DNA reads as TGCGCCAGCAGCCAAGGAGGGGGGAGGGCAGATACGCAGTATTTT.

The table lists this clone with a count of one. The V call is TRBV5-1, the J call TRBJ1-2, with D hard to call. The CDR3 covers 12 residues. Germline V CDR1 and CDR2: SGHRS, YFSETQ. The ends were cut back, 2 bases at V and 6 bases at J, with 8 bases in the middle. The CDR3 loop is CASSLDANGYTF. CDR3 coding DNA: TGCGCCAGCAGCTTAGATGCGAATGGCTACACCTTC.

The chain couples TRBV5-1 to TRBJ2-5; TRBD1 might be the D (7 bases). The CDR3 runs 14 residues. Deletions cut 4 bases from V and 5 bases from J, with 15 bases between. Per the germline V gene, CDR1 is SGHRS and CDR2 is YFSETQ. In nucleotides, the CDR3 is TGCGCCAGCAGCCAGGGGGGCGGGACGGAGACCCAGTACTTC. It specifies CASSQGGGTETQYF.

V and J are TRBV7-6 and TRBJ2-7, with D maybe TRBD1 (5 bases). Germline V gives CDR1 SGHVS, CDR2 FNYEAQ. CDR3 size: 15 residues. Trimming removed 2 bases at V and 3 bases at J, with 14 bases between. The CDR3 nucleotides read TGTGCCAGCAGCTTATCAGACAGTGGCGGCTACGAGCAGTACTTC. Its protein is CASSLSDSGGYEQYF.

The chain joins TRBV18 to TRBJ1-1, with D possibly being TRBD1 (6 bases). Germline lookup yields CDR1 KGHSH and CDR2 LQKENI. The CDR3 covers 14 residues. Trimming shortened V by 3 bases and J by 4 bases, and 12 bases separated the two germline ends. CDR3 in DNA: TGTGCCAGCTCACCCCTGGACAGCGGCACTGAAGCTTTCTTT. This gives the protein CASSPLDSGTEAFF.

The CDR3: CASSSRLDRNGYTF. In DNA form, the CDR3 reads TGTGCCAGCAGCTCCCGACTCGACAGGAATGGCTACACCTTC. The rearrangement uses TRBV13 and TRBJ1-2, with TRBD1 as a possible D gene (6 bases). V lost 4 bases, J lost 6 bases, and 15 bases lay in between. The CDR3 is made up of 14 amino acids. The germline CDR1 and CDR2 sequences are PRHDT and FYEKMQ (reference sequence).

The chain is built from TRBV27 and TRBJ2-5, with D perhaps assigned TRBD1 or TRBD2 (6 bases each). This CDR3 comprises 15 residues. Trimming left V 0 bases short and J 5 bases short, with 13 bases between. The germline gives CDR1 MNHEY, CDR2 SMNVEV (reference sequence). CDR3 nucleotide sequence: TGTGCCAGCAGTTTATCGGGGGGCGCCTGGGAGACCCAGTACTTC. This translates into CASSLSGGAWETQYF.

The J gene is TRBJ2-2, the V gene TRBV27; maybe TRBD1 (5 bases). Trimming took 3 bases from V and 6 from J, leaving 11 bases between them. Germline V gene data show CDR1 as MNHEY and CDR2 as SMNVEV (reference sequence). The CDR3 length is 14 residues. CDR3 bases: TGTGCCAGCAGTTTGCAGGGAAGGGCCGGGGAGCTGTTTTTT. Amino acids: CASSLQGRAGELFF.

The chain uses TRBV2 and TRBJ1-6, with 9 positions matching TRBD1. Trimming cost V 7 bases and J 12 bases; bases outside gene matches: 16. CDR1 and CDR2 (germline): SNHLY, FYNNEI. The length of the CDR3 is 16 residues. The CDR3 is CASNGGGTGKELPLHF. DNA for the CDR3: TGTGCCAGCAATGGGGGAGGGACAGGGAAAGAGTTACCCCTCCACTTT.

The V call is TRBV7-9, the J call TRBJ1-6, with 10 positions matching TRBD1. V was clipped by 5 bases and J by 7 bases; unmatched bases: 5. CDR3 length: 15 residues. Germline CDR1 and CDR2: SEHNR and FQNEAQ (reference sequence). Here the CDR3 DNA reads TGTGCCAGCAGCCCGGACAGGGGGGACAATTCACCCCTCCACTTT. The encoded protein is CASSPDRGDNSPLHF.

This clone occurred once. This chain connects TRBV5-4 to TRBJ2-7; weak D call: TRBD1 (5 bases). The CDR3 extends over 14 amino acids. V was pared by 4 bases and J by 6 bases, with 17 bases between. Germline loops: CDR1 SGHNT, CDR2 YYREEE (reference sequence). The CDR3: CASSRQGSDREQYF. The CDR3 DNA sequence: TGTGCCAGCAGCCGCCAGGGATCGGATCGCGAGCAGTACTTC. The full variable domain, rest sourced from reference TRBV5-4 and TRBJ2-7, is ETGVTQSPTHLIKTRGQQVTLRCSSQSGHNTVSWYQQALGQGPQFIFQYYREEENGRGNFPPRFSGLQFPNYSSELNVNALELDDSALYLCASSRQGSDREQYFGPGTRLTVT.

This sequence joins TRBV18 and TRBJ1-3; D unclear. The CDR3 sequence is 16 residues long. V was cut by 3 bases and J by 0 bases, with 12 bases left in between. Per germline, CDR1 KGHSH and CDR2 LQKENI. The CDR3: CASSPLDGLSGNTIYF. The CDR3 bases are TGTGCCAGCTCACCCCTGGACGGACTCTCTGGAAACACCATATATTTT.

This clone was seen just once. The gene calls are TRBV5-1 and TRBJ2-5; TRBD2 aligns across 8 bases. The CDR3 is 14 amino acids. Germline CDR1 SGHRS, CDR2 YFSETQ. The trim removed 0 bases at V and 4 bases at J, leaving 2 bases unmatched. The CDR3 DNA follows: TGCGCCAGCAGCTTGGGGAGCGGGGGAGAGACCCAGTACTTC. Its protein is CASSLGSGGETQYF.

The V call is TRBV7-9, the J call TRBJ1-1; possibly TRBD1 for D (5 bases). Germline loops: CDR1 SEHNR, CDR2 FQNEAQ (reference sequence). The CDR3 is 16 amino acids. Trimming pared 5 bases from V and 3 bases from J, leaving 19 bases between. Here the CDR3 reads CASSRAQGQRDTEAFF. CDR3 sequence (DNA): TGTGCCAGCAGCCGAGCCCAGGGCCAGAGGGACACTGAAGCTTTCTTT.

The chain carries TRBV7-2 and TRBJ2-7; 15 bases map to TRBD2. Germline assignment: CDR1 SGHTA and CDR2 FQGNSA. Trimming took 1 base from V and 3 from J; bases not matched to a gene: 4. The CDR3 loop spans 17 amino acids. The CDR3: CASSLEGLAGGHYEQYF. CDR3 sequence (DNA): TGTGCCAGCAGCTTAGAGGGACTAGCGGGGGGCCACTACGAGCAGTACTTC.

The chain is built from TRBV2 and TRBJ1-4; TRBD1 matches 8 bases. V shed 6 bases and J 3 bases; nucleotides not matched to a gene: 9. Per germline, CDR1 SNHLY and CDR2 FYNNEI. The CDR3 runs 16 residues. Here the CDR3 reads CASRRTGSAANEKLFF. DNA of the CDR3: TGTGCCAGCAGACGGACAGGGAGTGCGGCTAATGAAAAACTGTTTTTT.

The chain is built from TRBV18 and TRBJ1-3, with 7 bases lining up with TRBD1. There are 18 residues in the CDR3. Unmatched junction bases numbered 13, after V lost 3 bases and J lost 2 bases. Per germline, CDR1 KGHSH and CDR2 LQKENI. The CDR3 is CASSPVQGDLMTGNTIYF. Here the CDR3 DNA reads TGTGCCAGCTCACCGGTGCAGGGGGACCTAATGACTGGAAACACCATATATTTT.

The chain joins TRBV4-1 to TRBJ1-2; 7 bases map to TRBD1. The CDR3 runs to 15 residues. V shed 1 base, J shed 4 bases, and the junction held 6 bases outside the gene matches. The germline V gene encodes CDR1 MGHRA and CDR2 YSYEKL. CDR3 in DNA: TGCGCCAGCAGCCAAGGACAGGGAGTCAGCTATGGCTACACCTTC. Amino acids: CASSQGQGVSYGYTF.

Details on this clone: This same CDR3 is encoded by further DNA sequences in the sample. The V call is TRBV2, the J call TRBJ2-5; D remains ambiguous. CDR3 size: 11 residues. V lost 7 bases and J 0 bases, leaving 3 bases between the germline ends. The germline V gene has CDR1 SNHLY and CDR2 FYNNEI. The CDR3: CASKYQETQYF. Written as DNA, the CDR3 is TGTGCCAGCAAATACCAAGAGACCCAGTACTTC. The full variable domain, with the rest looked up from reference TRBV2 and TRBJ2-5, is EPEVTQTPSHQVTQMGQEVILRCVPISNHLYFYWYRQILGQKVEFLVSFYNNEISEKSEIFDDQFSVERPDGSNFTLKIRSTKLEDSAMYFCASKYQETQYFGPGTRLLVL.

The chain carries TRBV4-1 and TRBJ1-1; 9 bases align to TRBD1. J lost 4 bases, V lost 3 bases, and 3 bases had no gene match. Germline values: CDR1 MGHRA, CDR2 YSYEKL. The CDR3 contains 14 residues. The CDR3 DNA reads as TGCGCCAGCAGCCACCTGACAGGGGGCACTGAAGCTTTCTTT. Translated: CASSHLTGGTEAFF.

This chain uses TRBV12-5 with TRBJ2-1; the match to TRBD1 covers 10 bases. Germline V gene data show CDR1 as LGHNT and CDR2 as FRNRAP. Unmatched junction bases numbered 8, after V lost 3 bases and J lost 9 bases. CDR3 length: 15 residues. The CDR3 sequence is CASGFPGTGDLEQFF. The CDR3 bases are TGTGCTAGTGGTTTCCCCGGGACAGGGGATCTTGAGCAGTTCTTC.